This is a list of T cell receptor beta chains from one sample in a study of regulatory T cells in long-lasting Graves disease. A single record per CDR3 protein comes from TCRdb applying MiXCR to the multiplex PCR reads. Here the sample spans about 310,000 distinct CDR3 sequences, 22% being singletons. The starting material was peripheral blood mononuclear cells (PBMCs), obtained when the disease was refractory, from a patient treated with antithyroid drugs. The receptors were gathered from a female donor with Graves disease. The CDR3 runs from the conserved cysteine through the conserved F or W. Fields, in order: D gene, clone size, J gene, V gene, CDR3 DNA, CDR3 protein. The D gene is left open where the match is weak. Only part of the rows carry a size: once, few, many, or a class if the clone is expanded.

- many TRBJ2-5 TRBV29-1 TGCAGCGTTACGGACCCGGGGAAGGGAGAGACCCAGTACTTC CSVTDPGKGETQYF
- many TRBJ1-1 TRBV27 TGTGCCAGCAGCTCGTACGCCGGGATGAACACTGAAGCTTTCTTT CASSSYAGMNTEAFF
TRBD2 few TRBJ2-5 TRBV19 TGTGCCAGTAGCTTCACCTATGCGGGGGTGATCGAAGAGACCCAGTACTTC CASSFTYAGVIEETQYF
- once TRBJ2-7 TRBV10-2 TGCGCCAGCAGTGAGATGGGGGGCGGGCAGTACTTC CASSEMGGGQYF
TRBD2 many TRBJ2-2 TRBV7-8 TGTGCCAGCAGCCTACCGGGACTACCGAACACCGGGGAGCTGTTTTTT CASSLPGLPNTGELFF
- many TRBJ1-6 TRBV2 TGTGCCAGCAGCCCCAATAATTCACCCCTCCACTTT CASSPNNSPLHF
- few TRBJ2-2 TRBV7-2 TGTGCCACCTTAGTGGCGGCCGCGAACACCGGGGAGCTGTTTTTT CATLVAAANTGELFF
TRBD2 many TRBJ2-1 TRBV6-1 TGTGCCAGCAGTGAAGCCATCCCACTAGCGGGAGGGTACAATGAGCAGTTCTTC CASSEAIPLAGGYNEQFF
- many TRBJ1-2 TRBV18 TGTGCCAGCTCATCTTCAGTGTCTAATGGCTACACCTTC CASSSSVSNGYTF
- - TRBJ1-1 TRBV29-1 TGCAGCGCCCATGTCGACGGTGAAGCTTTCTTT CSAHVDGEAFF
- many TRBJ1-2 TRBV9 TGTGCCAGCAGCGTATACGCACAGGGTGTTGATGGCTACACCTTC CASSVYAQGVDGYTF
TRBD1 - TRBJ1-1 TRBV12-3/TRBV12-4 TGTGCCAGCAGTTTTTCACGGGACAGTGAAGCTTTCTTT CASSFSRDSEAFF
TRBD1 once TRBJ2-7 TRBV18 TGTGCCAGCTCACCAAAGATCGGGACAGGCTACGAGCAGTACTTC CASSPKIGTGYEQYF
- - TRBJ2-7 TRBV11-2 TGTGCCAGCAGCTTAGATCCTGGTCGCGGCGAGCAGTACTTC CASSLDPGRGEQYF
TRBD1 many TRBJ2-7 TRBV6-1 TGTGCCAGCGCCGGGACAGGGAAGGATTGTGAGTCCTACGAGCAGTACTTC CASAGTGKDCESYEQYF
TRBD2 - TRBJ2-1 TRBV7-3 TGTGCCAGCAGCCCTTCGACTAGCGGGAGTAATGAGCAGTTCTTC CASSPSTSGSNEQFF
- - TRBJ2-5 TRBV7-3 TGTGCCAGCAGCCTCGACAGTACGGAGACCCAGTACTTC CASSLDSTETQYF
- many TRBJ1-1 TRBV6-1 TGTGCCAGCAGTGGCAGGGCCGCTTTTCCGAACACTGAAGCTTTCTTT CASSGRAAFPNTEAFF
- few TRBJ1-1 TRBV4-1 TGCGCCAGCAGCCAAGGGACGAACACTGAAGCTTTCTTT CASSQGTNTEAFF
TRBD1 few TRBJ1-1 TRBV5-1 TGCGCCAGCAGCTTGCAGGGGGGGTACACTGAAGCTTTCTTT CASSLQGGYTEAFF
TRBD1 few TRBJ2-6 TRBV6-5 TGTGCCAGCAGTTTCGGGGACAGTAATACTGGGGCCAACGTCCTGACTTTC CASSFGDSNTGANVLTF
- few TRBJ2-7 TRBV2 TGTGCCAGCCTCGGTCCCCCCACCTACGAGCAGTACTTC CASLGPPTYEQYF
- many TRBJ1-1 TRBV6-5 TGTGCCAGCAGTTACGAGGGGCTAGACACTGAAGCTTTCTTT CASSYEGLDTEAFF
- - TRBJ2-5 TRBV9 TGTGCCAGCAGCGTAGATTATATGGGGCAAGAGACCCAGTACTTC CASSVDYMGQETQYF
- - TRBJ2-2 TRBV10-3 TGTGCCATCAGTGACCAGGCGATAGGACACGGGGAGCTGTTTTTT CAISDQAIGHGELFF
- - TRBJ1-1 TRBV30 TGTGCCTGGATAGGGGGGCCCAACACTGCAGCTTTCTTT CAWIGGPNTAAFF
- - TRBJ1-6 TRBV7-9 TGTGCCAGCAGCGGGGGTTTTCTCGATTCACCCCTCCACTTT CASSGGFLDSPLHF
- few TRBJ1-1 TRBV6-1 TGTGCCGGCGGGGACGGATCGAACACTGAAGCTTTCTTT CAGGDGSNTEAFF
- - TRBJ2-4 TRBV20-1 TGCAGTGTCCCCCGCAGTGGGGCCAAAAACATTCAGTACTTC CSVPRSGAKNIQYF